A selection of T cell receptor beta chains follows, all from one sample in a study of blood T cell repertoires in COVID-19. TCRdb's table, derived via immunoSEQ multiplex PCR, lists solely in-frame clones and lacks some. The sample consists of around 260,000 clones, under 85% of them appearing once. The sequencing input was peripheral blood. All receptors come from a human donor with COVID-19, enrolled during active disease. The donor label of this sample is uncertain. The CDR3 runs from the conserved cysteine through the conserved F or W.

J | V | CDR3
TRBJ2-3 | TRBV12-5 | CASGYSGTSTDTQYF
TRBJ1-1 | TRBV27 | CASIIGGGTEAFF
TRBJ1-5 | TRBV23-1 | CASSHPAPGRYQPQHF
TRBJ2-2 | TRBV7-3 | CASSSVLAGEIGELFF
TRBJ2-1 | TRBV6-5 | CAFGGLAVWNEQFF
TRBJ2-5 | TRBV6-5 | CASGTGETQYF
TRBJ2-1 | TRBV7-8 | CASSLAGGLAKNEQFF
TRBJ2-2 | TRBV28 | CANRDGVTGELFF
TRBJ2-2 | TRBV7-3 | CASSTQDRRGGELFF
TRBJ1-1 | TRBV19 | CASSIGTGVLTEAFF
TRBJ2-5 | TRBV9 | CASSGGTGGYQETQYF
TRBJ1-1 | TRBV20-1 | CSASGSYTEAFF
TRBJ1-6 | TRBV5-1 | CASSPDGQGVYSPLHF
TRBJ2-5 | TRBV7-9 | CASSKGLAGEQETQYF
TRBJ2-6 | TRBV10-3 | CAISGDSGGPPGANVLTF
TRBJ2-5 | TRBV4-1 | CASSSDSTYQETQYF
TRBJ2-7 | TRBV19 | CASSPRPRLAGDSYEQYF
TRBJ2-7 | TRBV20-1 | CSARQGDEQYF
TRBJ1-1 | TRBV7-9 | CASSFYARGDTEAFF
TRBJ2-4 | TRBV7-9 | CASSLEGGGRGLNIQYF
TRBJ1-2 | TRBV12-3/TRBV12-4 | CASSLFPGGYTF
TRBJ2-1 | TRBV7-2 | CASSFGAGAGNEQFF
TRBJ1-5 | TRBV2 | CASSFDRVSQPQHF
TRBJ2-2 | TRBV2 | CASRGTLGSDTGELFF
TRBJ1-2 | TRBV5-4 | CASGSTGGASGYTF
TRBJ1-4 | TRBV5-6 | CASSSPGDRYEKLFF
TRBJ2-7 | TRBV10-3 | CASSPASEQYF
TRBJ1-1 | TRBV11-1 | CASSRGQGWLRTEAFF
TRBJ2-2 | TRBV7-8 | CASSPHRGARSGELFF
TRBJ1-1 | TRBV19 | CASSNGVGLHTEAFF